These 9 T cell receptor beta chains share one sample of origin, sequenced in a study of identical twins. TCRdb reprocessed the 5' RACE reads via MiXCR and lists one record per CDR3 protein. The table records some 320,000 distinct CDR3 sequences, 12% of them present only once. These data also featured in a second study, about yellow fever vaccine responses in identical twins.

The specimen was CD8+ T cells sorted from blood. The source of these receptors is a woman younger than 35 in good health.

The chain employs TRBV6-6 and TRBJ1-1; D uncertain. V lost 6 bases, J lost 1 base, and 9 bases lay in between. The germline V gene encodes CDR1 MNHNY and CDR2 SVGAGI (reference sequence). The CDR3 totals 13 residues. CDR3 sequence reads: CASRDQENTEAFF. DNA of the CDR3: TGTGCCAGCAGGGACCAGGAGAACACTGAAGCTTTCTTT.

This clonotype was detected ten times or more. The chain carries TRBV12-3 or TRBV12-4 and TRBJ2-7; weak D call: TRBD2 (9 bases). The CDR3 covers 15 residues. Trimming shortened V by 7 bases and J by 2 bases, and 18 bases separated the two germline ends. DNA of the CDR3: TGTGCCAGCACTCAGGGGGCTAGCGGGACCTACGAGCAGTACTTC. Encoded protein: CASTQGASGTYEQYF.

The chain joins TRBV6-5 to TRBJ2-3; 8 positions match TRBD2. The CDR3 length is 18 residues. V was clipped by 0 bases and J by 1 base; unmatched bases: 9. Germline V lookup: CDR1 MNHEY, CDR2 SVGAGI. CDR3 sequence: CASSYSLVPGLGTDTQYF. The CDR3, as DNA: TGTGCCAGCAGTTACTCGTTAGTCCCGGGACTAGGCACAGATACGCAGTATTTT.

This clonotype came up a few times. The CDR3 region has the DNA TGTGCCAGCAGTTACGACGGCTATGGCTACACCTTC. As protein: CASSYDGYGYTF. The rearrangement links TRBV6-5 to TRBJ1-2; no clear D. From germline, CDR1 is MNHEY and CDR2 SVGAGI. The CDR3 runs to 12 residues. Trimming stripped 2 bases from V and 4 bases from J, with 5 bases between.

The gene calls are TRBV29-1 and TRBJ2-2; no clear D gene. The CDR3 has 15 residues. Trimming stripped 1 base from V and 2 bases from J, with 11 bases between. Germline assignment: CDR1 SQVTM and CDR2 ANQGSEA. The CDR3 loop reads CSVEVAGKNTGELFF. CDR3 sequence (DNA): TGCAGCGTTGAAGTTGCAGGAAAAAACACCGGGGAGCTGTTTTTT.

This clonotype was counted at least ten times. The chain uses TRBV2 and TRBJ2-7; 11 bases line up with TRBD1. The V segment lost 2 bases and the J segment 3 bases; nucleotides outside the gene matches: 3. This CDR3 is 15 amino acids long. CDR1 SNHLY and CDR2 FYNNEI come from the germline V gene. CDR3 bases: TGTGCCAGCAGTGAATTGGGACAGGGGGTCTACGAGCAGTACGTC. It specifies CASSELGQGVYEQYV.

V is TRBV15 and J is TRBJ1-5; D is unclear. Deletions cut 8 bases from V and 6 bases from J, with 17 bases between. This CDR3 comprises 14 residues. CDR1 is LNHNV, CDR2 YYDKDF, per germline (reference sequence). The CDR3 DNA is TGTGCCACCCAAGAGATGAGAAGTTCTCAGCCCCAGCATTTT. Translating gives CATQEMRSSQPQHF.

This clonotype was observed a handful of times. The chain has TRBV15 and TRBJ2-3; D is ambiguous. V was cut by 0 bases and J by 0 bases, with 7 bases left in between. Per the germline V gene, CDR1 is LNHNV and CDR2 is YYDKDF (reference sequence). This CDR3 has 15 residues. The CDR3 sequence: CATSRDKTSTDTQYF. The CDR3 DNA is TGTGCCACCAGCAGAGACAAGACTAGCACAGATACGCAGTATTTT.

This clonotype turned up a few times. The rearrangement uses TRBV7-9 and TRBJ2-1, with a possible D match to TRBD1 (6 bases). This CDR3 has 15 residues. Trimming removed 5 bases from V and 5 bases from J, with 16 bases in between. Germline CDR1 SEHNR, CDR2 FQNEAQ (reference sequence). CDR3 sequence (DNA): TGTGCCAGCAGCCGGGAACAGGGTCTGAACAATGAGCAGTTCTTC. Protein sequence: CASSREQGLNNEQFF.